This note documents a single T cell receptor (beta chain) sequence. Antigen: not known. This entry is derived from a study of T cells expressing NK-cell markers. General study findings and limits: Whether expanded NKG2C+ T cell clones were HCMV specific stayed uncertain.

The CDR3 consists of 18 residues. The germline gives CDR1 LGHDT, CDR2 YNNKEL (reference sequence). Production of TCR beta cDNA relied on 5'RACE template switching with UMIs. TCRdb reworked the 5' RACE reads into one entry per CDR3 protein, no DNA. This sample contains hundreds of thousands of distinct CDR3 sequences. The receptor comes from a man aged 18 to 30 in good health. Material for sequencing was blood T cells: a sorted CD56 or NKG2C T cell subset, CD4+ or CD8+ T cells, or bulk PBMC T cells (not recorded which). J is TRBJ2-7 and V is TRBV3-1; the TCRdb call, TRBD2, lacks DNA for checking. This chain's CDR3 is CASSPLDGAGGIIYEQYF.